The 9 T cell receptor beta chains presented below share a single source sample, sequenced in a study of CD8 T cell repertoires and HIV-1 epitope variants. Sequencing used immunoSEQ multiplex PCR; TCRdb keeps in-frame clones, though not all of them. The data hold approximately 90,000 clones, with roughly four fifths observed a single time. Sequenced sample: uncultured baseline CD8+ T cells from peripheral blood mononuclear cells (PBMCs). The receptor set was obtained from a male donor with HIV.

V is TRBV7-2 and J is TRBJ1-3; TRBD1 agrees at 10 bases. Germline V CDR1 and CDR2: SGHTA, FQGNSA. This CDR3 is built from 17 residues. V lost 4 bases to trimming and J lost 0 bases; unmatched junction nucleotides: 6. CDR3 in amino acids: CASSSGTGASSGNTIYF. In DNA, the CDR3 is TGTGCCAGCAGCTCAGGGACAGGGGCAAGCTCTGGAAACACCATATATTTT.

This clone came up once. This chain connects TRBV5-4 to TRBJ2-2, with 8 bases matching TRBD2. This CDR3 spans 16 amino acids. Germline CDR1 SGHNT, CDR2 YYREEE (reference sequence). J lost 4 bases, V lost 1 base, and 6 bases had no gene match. The DNA for the CDR3 is TGTGCCAGCAGCTTGATTAGCGGGACGGGCACCGGGGAGCTGTTTTTT. Its translation: CASSLISGTGTGELFF.

This chain links TRBV5-1 with TRBJ2-5, with 8 nucleotides matching TRBD1. Trimming removed 4 bases from V and 5 bases from J; junction bases left unmatched: 10. CDR3 length: 15 amino acids. The germline V gene encodes CDR1 SGHRS and CDR2 YFSETQ. Here the CDR3 reads CASSVQGVAGETQYF. CDR3 bases: TGCGCCAGCAGCGTACAGGGGGTCGCGGGGGAGACCCAGTACTTC.

This clone was recorded a few times. This chain joins TRBV12-1 and TRBJ2-3; TRBD2, the table's D call, lacks a check against the DNA. TRBV12-1 is listed as a pseudogene. The CDR3 loop spans 19 amino acids. The CDR3 region has the DNA TGTGCCAACAACTTGAGGATTCCGGCCGGGACTAGCGGCACAGATACGCAGTATTTT. Translation gives CANNLRIPAGTSGTDTQYF.

This clone turned up a few times. The chain carries TRBV5-8 and TRBJ2-3; D is possibly TRBD2 (7 bases). The CDR3 contains 17 residues. Germline CDR1 SGHTS, CDR2 YDEGEE. Deletions cut 0 bases from V and 6 bases from J, with 20 bases between. The CDR3 sequence: CASSLASLGRGGDTQYF. The CDR3 nucleotides read TGTGCCAGCAGCTTGGCCAGTTTAGGTAGGGGGGGTGATACGCAGTATTTT.

CDR3 DNA sequence: TGTGCCAGCAGCTTAGCGAATACAGGGGTCAACTATGGCTACACCTTC. Encoded protein: CASSLANTGVNYGYTF. The chain carries TRBV7-2 and TRBJ1-2; 7 bases fit TRBD1. Trimming took 0 bases from V and 2 from J; bases not matched to a gene: 6. CDR3 length: 16 residues. Germline lookup yields CDR1 SGHTA and CDR2 FQGNSA.

This clone was seen only a few times. This chain links TRBV5-6 with TRBJ2-5; no definite D call. Trimming took 0 bases from V and 2 from J, leaving 8 bases between them. There are 14 residues in the CDR3. The germline CDR1 and CDR2 sequences are SGHDT and YYEEEE. The CDR3 DNA follows: TGTGCCAGCAGCTTGGGCCTCAGACAAGAGACCCAGTACTTC. As protein: CASSLGLRQETQYF. Looking up the rest from reference TRBV5-6 and TRBJ2-5 gives the full variable domain: DAGVTQSPTHLIKTRGQQVTLRCSPKSGHDTVSWYQQALGQGPQFIFQYYEEEERQRGNFPDRFSGHQFPNYSSELNVNALLLGDSALYLCASSLGLRQETQYFGPGTRLLVL.

This clone was picked up one time. The CDR3 sequence: CAWKGVAGSTDTQYF. CDR3 nucleotide sequence: TGTGCCTGGAAGGGGGTAGCGGGGAGCACAGATACGCAGTATTTT. The gene calls are TRBV30 and TRBJ2-3, with 8 nucleotides matching TRBD2. After removal of 4 bases from V and 0 bases from J, the junction contained 6 bases not matched to a gene. The CDR3 is made up of 15 amino acids. From germline, CDR1 is GTSNPN and CDR2 SVGIG (reference sequence).

The V and J genes are TRBV29-1 and TRBJ1-1; D is undetermined. Germline V lookup: CDR1 SQVTM, CDR2 ANQGSEA. The CDR3 loop spans 11 amino acids. V gave up 2 bases and J gave up 1 base, with 2 bases separating them. The CDR3 sequence: CSVESNTEAFF. For the CDR3, the DNA is TGCAGCGTTGAATCGAACACTGAAGCTTTCTTT.